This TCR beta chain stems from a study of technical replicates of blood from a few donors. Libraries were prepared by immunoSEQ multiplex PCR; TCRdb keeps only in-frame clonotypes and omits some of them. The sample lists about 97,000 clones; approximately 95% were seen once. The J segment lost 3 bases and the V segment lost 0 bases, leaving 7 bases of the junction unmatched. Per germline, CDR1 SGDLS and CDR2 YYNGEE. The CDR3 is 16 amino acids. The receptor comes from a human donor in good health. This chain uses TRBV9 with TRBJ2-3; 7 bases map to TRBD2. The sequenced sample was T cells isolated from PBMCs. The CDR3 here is CASSVGVGGGTDTQYF. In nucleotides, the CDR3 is TGTGCCAGCAGCGTAGGTGTGGGGGGGGGAACAGATACGCAGTATTTT.